This TCR beta chain was sequenced for a study of blood T cell repertoires in COVID-19. Study background: Material from acute and convalescent COVID-19 was sourced from the United States, Italy and Spain. The cDNA or gDNA used as material had been derived from T cells, B-cell-depleted T cells, or PBMCs.

In the original analysis: Using reference gene primer amplification, nucleated cell counts were estimated. Here immunoSEQ multiplex PCR was the method, and the copy in TCRdb shows in-frame clones only, minus some. Clone size and the V and J calls come from that table; the DNA yielded D and trimming. The sample includes roughly 150,000 clones, about 90% of them seen just once. Trimming pared 0 bases from V and 9 bases from J, leaving 15 bases between. The CDR3 spans 15 residues. Germline values: CDR1 MGHRA, CDR2 YSYEKL. The rearrangement links TRBV4-1 to TRBJ2-4; D perhaps matches TRBD2 (5 bases). Input material: peripheral blood. The receptor comes from a man in his 60s with acute or convalescent COVID-19. CDR3 in DNA: TGCGCCAGCAGCCAAGAGGAGGAGATTTTCGGCATTCAGTACTTC. It yields the protein CASSQEEEIFGIQYF.